The 15 T cell receptor beta chains listed next were all sequenced from one sample in a study of graft-versus-host responses after intestinal transplantation. No antigen has been assigned to these receptors. Measured with immunoSEQ multiplex PCR; TCRdb has only the in-frame clones, and not every one. This table holds roughly 120,000 clones, 95% found once. The sequences come from unstimulated CD8+ T cells sorted from spleen or lymph node cells, collected before intestinal transplant. Every receptor here comes from a human donor who received an intestinal transplant.

V is TRBV27 and J is TRBJ1-2; no reliable D call. CDR1 and CDR2 (germline): MNHEY, SMNVEV (reference sequence). Trimming left V 6 bases short and J 6 bases short, with 26 bases between. The CDR3 contains 17 residues. The CDR3 DNA reads as TGTGCCAGCAGCCATACCCAGACATCTCCTCCCCACAATGGCTACACCTTC. Amino acid sequence: CASSHTQTSPPHNGYTF.

On this clone: The sample holds other DNA sequences that translate to the same CDR3. V usage is TRBV7-2 and J usage is TRBJ2-7, with D unresolved. Trimming left V 1 base short and J 2 bases short, with 3 bases between. This CDR3 contains 12 residues. Germline V CDR1 and CDR2: SGHTA, FQGNSA. For the CDR3, the DNA is TGTGCCAGCAGCTTAGGGGCCTACGAGCAGTACTTC. This codes for CASSLGAYEQYF.

V and J are TRBV30 and TRBJ2-1; the match to TRBD2 covers 14 bases. This CDR3 is built from 19 residues. J lost 0 bases, V lost 5 bases, and 12 bases had no gene match. The germline CDR1 and CDR2 sequences are GTSNPN and SVGIG (reference sequence). This chain's CDR3 is CAWVERTSGRRSSYNEQFF. DNA of the CDR3: TGTGCCTGGGTGGAGCGGACTAGCGGGAGGAGGAGCTCCTACAATGAGCAGTTCTTC.

This clone came up once. The rearrangement uses TRBV29-1 and TRBJ2-7; D gene ambiguous. The germline CDR1 and CDR2 sequences are SQVTM and ANQGSEA. V gave up 1 base and J gave up 0 bases, with 7 bases separating them. The CDR3 extends over 13 amino acids. CDR3 nucleotide sequence: TGCAGCGTTGAAGGCGGCAACTCCTACGAGCAGTACTTC. This gives the protein CSVEGGNSYEQYF.

V usage is TRBV9 and J usage is TRBJ2-7; 10 positions match TRBD2. Looked up from germline, CDR1 is SGDLS and CDR2 is YYNGEE. The CDR3 totals 17 residues. V trimming: 0 bases; J trimming: 0 bases; junction bases outside the gene matches: 6. CDR3 sequence: CASSVGGLAVSSYEQYF. The CDR3 DNA follows: TGTGCCAGCAGCGTAGGAGGACTAGCGGTCTCCTCCTACGAGCAGTACTTC. The full variable domain, rest sourced from reference TRBV9 and TRBJ2-7, is DSGVTQTPKHLITATGQRVTLRCSPRSGDLSVYWYQQSLDQGLQFLIQYYNGEERAKGNILERFSAQQFPDLHSELNLSSLELGDSALYFCASSVGGLAVSSYEQYFGPGTRLTVT.

V and J are TRBV5-1 and TRBJ1-1, with D possibly matching TRBD1 (6 bases). Deletions cut 1 base from V and 1 base from J, with 8 bases between. This CDR3 contains 14 residues. CDR1 SGHRS and CDR2 YFSETQ come from the germline V gene. The CDR3 spells CASSLRGGNTEAFF. CDR3 nucleotides: TGCGCCAGCAGCTTGCGAGGGGGGAACACTGAAGCTTTCTTT.

The chain uses TRBV27 and TRBJ2-3; D not resolved. The germline V gene encodes CDR1 MNHEY and CDR2 SMNVEV (reference sequence). Deletions cut 6 bases from V and 1 base from J, with 14 bases between. The length of the CDR3 is 15 residues. CDR3 sequence: CASSPIGPGTDTQYF. Here the CDR3 DNA reads TGTGCCAGCAGCCCTATTGGTCCGGGCACAGATACGCAGTATTTT.

The chain employs TRBV19 and TRBJ2-5, with a possible D match to TRBD2 (6 bases). Matching the DNA end better, TRBJ2-7 makes the J call doubtful. Germline V gene lookup returns CDR1 LNHDA and CDR2 SQIVND (reference sequence). There are 14 residues in the CDR3. The CDR3 coding sequence is TGTGCCAGTAGTATCGCGGAGGGCCCCTACGAGCAGTACTTC. This encodes CASSIAEGPYEQYF.

The chain links TRBV5-6 to TRBJ2-1, with 9 positions matching TRBD2. With 2 bases clipped from V and 8 bases from J, the junction kept 8 bases outside the gene matches. The CDR3 consists of 15 residues. CDR1 and CDR2 from the germline V gene are SGHDT and YYEEEE. DNA for the CDR3: TGTGCCAGCAGCTTTAGTAGCGGGAGTCGGGATGAGCAGTTCTTC. Translated, it gives CASSFSSGSRDEQFF.

This chain uses TRBV4-1 with TRBJ2-5; D might be TRBD2 (6 bases). Trimming shortened V by 0 bases and J by 3 bases, and 11 bases separated the two germline ends. The CDR3 runs to 15 residues. Germline lookup yields CDR1 MGHRA and CDR2 YSYEKL. CDR3 in DNA: TGCGCCAGCAGCCAAGATTCGCGGGGAAAAGAGACCCAGTACTTC. Protein sequence: CASSQDSRGKETQYF.

The chain carries TRBV27 and TRBJ1-1; D gene unclear. Germline assignment: CDR1 MNHEY and CDR2 SMNVEV (reference sequence). Trimming stripped 4 bases from V and 0 bases from J, with 6 bases between. The length of the CDR3 is 13 residues. DNA for the CDR3: TGTGCCAGCAGTTCGTCAATGAACACTGAAGCTTTCTTT. Translated: CASSSSMNTEAFF.

The chain employs TRBV7-3 and TRBJ2-3; no reliable D call. Germline values: CDR1 SGHTA, CDR2 FQGTGA. The CDR3 length is 16 residues. V lost 0 bases, J lost 0 bases, and 10 bases lay in between. CDR3 loop: CASSLTPGYSTDTQYF. Here the CDR3 DNA reads TGTGCCAGCAGCTTAACGCCCGGTTATAGCACAGATACGCAGTATTTT.

The chain has TRBV18 and TRBJ1-2; weak D call: TRBD1 (6 bases). V was trimmed by 3 bases and J by 1 base, leaving 18 bases between them. This CDR3 comprises 17 residues. Germline-derived CDR1 and CDR2 are KGHSH and LQKENI. CDR3 residues: CASSPKDDRRFNYGYTF. DNA for the CDR3: TGTGCCAGCTCACCGAAGGATGACAGGCGCTTTAACTATGGCTACACCTTC.

V gene TRBV28 combines with J gene TRBJ2-7, with 9 bases matching TRBD1. V lost 2 bases and J lost 2; bases outside the gene matches: 4. The V gene's germline CDR1 is MDHEN and CDR2 SYDVKM. The CDR3 loop spans 15 amino acids. The CDR3 sequence is CASSLDRDRAYEQYF. The CDR3 nucleotides are TGTGCCAGCAGTTTAGACCGGGACAGGGCCTACGAGCAGTACTTC.

The chain has TRBV19 and TRBJ1-5; D not resolved. V was trimmed by 5 bases and J by 4 bases, leaving 9 bases between them. The CDR3 runs to 13 residues. Germline V gene sequence: CDR1 LNHDA, CDR2 SQIVND (reference sequence). The CDR3 DNA reads TGTGCCAGTAGTCAGAAGATAAATCAGCCCCAGCATTTT. Translating it yields CASSQKINQPQHF.